The sequence of this T cell receptor (beta chain) was determined in a study of blood T cell repertoires in COVID-19. Overall study: The United States, Italy and Spain supplied acute and convalescent COVID-19 samples. In each case, the material was cDNA or gDNA derived from T cells, B-cell-depleted T cells, or PBMCs.

This CDR3 contains 14 residues. Germline V lookup: CDR1 SGHDN, CDR2 FVKESK. V lost 0 bases, J lost 8 bases, and 13 bases lay in between. Methods used by the authors: Using reference gene primer amplification, nucleated cell counts were estimated. Only in-frame clones appear in the TCRdb table, and some are missing; sequencing was by immunoSEQ multiplex PCR. V and J calls and clone size are given by that table; D and trimming were obtained from the DNA. The table records under 80,000 clones, about 80% of them present only once. The receptor's source is a human donor in a cohort sampled during active COVID-19. The specimen was peripheral blood. This chain joins TRBV14 and TRBJ1-1, with no clear D. In nucleotides, the CDR3 is TGTGCCAGCAGCCAAGATCGTCCGGGGAGAGAAGCTTTCTTT. Amino acids: CASSQDRPGREAFF.